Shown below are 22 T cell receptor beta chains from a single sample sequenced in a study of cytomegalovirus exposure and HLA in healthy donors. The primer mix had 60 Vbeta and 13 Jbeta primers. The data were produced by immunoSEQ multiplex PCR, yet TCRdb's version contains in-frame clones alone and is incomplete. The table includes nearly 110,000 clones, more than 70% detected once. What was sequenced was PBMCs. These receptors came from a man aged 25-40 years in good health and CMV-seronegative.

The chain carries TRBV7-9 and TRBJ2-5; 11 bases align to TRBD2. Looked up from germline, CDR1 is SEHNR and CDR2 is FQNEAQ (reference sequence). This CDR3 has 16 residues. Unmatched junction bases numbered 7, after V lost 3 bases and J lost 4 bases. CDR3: CASSFLSGGARETQYF. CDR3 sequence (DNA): TGTGCCAGCAGCTTTCTTAGCGGGGGGGCCCGAGAGACCCAGTACTTC. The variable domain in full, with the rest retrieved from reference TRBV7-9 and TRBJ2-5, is DTGVSQNPRHKITKRGQNVTFRCDPISEHNRLYWYRQTLGQGPEFLTYFQNEAQLEKSRLLSDRFSAERPKGSFSTLEIQRTEQGDSAMYLCASSFLSGGARETQYFGPGTRLLVL.

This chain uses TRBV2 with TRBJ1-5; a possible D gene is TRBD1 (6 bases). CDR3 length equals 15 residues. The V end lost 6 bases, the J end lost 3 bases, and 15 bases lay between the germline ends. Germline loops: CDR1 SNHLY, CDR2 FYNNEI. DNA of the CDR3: TGTGCCAGCAGGGGGGGGCGGGCCGCCAATCAGCCCCAGCATTTT. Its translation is CASRGGRAANQPQHF. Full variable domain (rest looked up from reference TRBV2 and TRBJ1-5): EPEVTQTPSHQVTQMGQEVILRCVPISNHLYFYWYRQILGQKVEFLVSFYNNEISEKSEIFDDQFSVERPDGSNFTLKIRSTKLEDSAMYFCASRGGRAANQPQHFGDGTRLSIL.

CDR3 amino acids: CASSGQVQMNTEAFF. The CDR3 nucleotides are TGTGCCAGCAGCGGACAGGTACAGATGAACACTGAAGCTTTCTTT. V gene TRBV4-2 combines with J gene TRBJ1-1, with 7 bases lining up with TRBD1. The length of the CDR3 is 15 residues. Germline-derived CDR1 and CDR2 are LGHNA and YNFKEQ. V shed 5 bases, J shed 0 bases, and the junction held 6 bases outside the gene matches.

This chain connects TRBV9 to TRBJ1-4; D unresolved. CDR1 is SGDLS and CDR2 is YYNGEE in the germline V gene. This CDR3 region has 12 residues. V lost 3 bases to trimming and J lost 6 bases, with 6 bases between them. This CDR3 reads CASSAGDEKLFF. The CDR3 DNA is TGTGCCAGCAGCGCCGGGGATGAAAAACTGTTTTTT.

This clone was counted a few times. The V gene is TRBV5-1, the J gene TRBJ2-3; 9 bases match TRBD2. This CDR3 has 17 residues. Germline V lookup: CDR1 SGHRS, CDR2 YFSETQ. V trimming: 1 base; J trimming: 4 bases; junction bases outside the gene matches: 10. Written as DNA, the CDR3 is TGCGCCAGCAGCTTGCCGGGTCCGGCGGGAGGGGCAGATACGCAGTATTTT. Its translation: CASSLPGPAGGADTQYF.

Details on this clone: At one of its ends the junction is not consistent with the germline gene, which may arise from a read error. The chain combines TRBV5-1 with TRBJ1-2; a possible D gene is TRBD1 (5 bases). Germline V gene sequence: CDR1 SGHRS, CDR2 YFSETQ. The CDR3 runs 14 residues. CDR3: CASSPGGSNYVYTF. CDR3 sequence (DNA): TGCGCCAGCAGCCCGGGGGGGTCTAACTATGTCTACACCTTC.

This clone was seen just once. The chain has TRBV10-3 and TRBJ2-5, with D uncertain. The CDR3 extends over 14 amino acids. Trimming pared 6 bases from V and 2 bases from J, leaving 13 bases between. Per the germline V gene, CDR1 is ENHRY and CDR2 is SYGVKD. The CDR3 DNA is TGTGCCATCAGGACTGGATTGGCACAAGAGACCCAGTACTTC. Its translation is CAIRTGLAQETQYF.

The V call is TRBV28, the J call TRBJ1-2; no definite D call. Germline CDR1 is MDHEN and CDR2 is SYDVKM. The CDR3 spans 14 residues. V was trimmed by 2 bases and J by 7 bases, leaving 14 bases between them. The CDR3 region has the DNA TGTGCCAGCAGTTTAGAGGTCGGCTTTCGTGGCTACACCTTC. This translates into CASSLEVGFRGYTF.

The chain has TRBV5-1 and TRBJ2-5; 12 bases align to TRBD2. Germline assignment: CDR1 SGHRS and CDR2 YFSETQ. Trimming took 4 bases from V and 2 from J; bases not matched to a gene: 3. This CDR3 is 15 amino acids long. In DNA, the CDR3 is TGCGCCAGCAGCGTGACTAGCGGGGGACAAGAGACCCAGTACTTC. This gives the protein CASSVTSGGQETQYF. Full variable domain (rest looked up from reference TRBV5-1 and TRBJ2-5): KAGVTQTPRYLIKTRGQQVTLSCSPISGHRSVSWYQQTPGQGLQFLFEYFSETQRNKGNFPGRFSGRQFSNSRSEMNVSTLELGDSALYLCASSVTSGGQETQYFGPGTRLLVL.

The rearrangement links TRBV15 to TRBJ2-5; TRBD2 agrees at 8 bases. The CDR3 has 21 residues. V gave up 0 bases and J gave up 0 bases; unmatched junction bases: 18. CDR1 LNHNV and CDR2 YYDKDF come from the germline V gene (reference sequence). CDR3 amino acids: CATSRDLTTGTSGSYQETQYF. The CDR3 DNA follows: TGTGCCACCAGCAGAGATTTGACGACCGGGACTAGTGGGAGTTACCAAGAGACCCAGTACTTC.

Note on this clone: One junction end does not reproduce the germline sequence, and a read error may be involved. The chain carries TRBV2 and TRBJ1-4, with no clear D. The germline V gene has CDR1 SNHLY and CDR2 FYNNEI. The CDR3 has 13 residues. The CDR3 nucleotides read TGTGCCAGCACATTCTATGAAACAGAAACACTGTTTTTT. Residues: CASTFYETETLFF.

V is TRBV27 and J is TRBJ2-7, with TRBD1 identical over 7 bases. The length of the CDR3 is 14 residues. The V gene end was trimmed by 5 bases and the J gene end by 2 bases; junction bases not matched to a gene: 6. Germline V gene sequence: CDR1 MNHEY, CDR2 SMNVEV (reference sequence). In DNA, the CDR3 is TGTGCCAGCAGTCCTCGACAGGGTCCCTACGAGCAGTACTTC. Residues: CASSPRQGPYEQYF.

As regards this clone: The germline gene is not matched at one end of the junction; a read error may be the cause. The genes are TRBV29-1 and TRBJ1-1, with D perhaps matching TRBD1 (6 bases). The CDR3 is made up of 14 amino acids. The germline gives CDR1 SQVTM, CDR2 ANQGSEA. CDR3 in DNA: TGCAGCGTCGAAGGACAGAGAGTGAACACTGAAGCTTTCTTT. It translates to CSVEGQRVNTEAFF. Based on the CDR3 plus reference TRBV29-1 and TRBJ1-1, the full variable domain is SAVISQKPSRDICQRGTSLTIQCQVDSQVTMMFWYRQQPGQSLTLIATANQGSEATYESGFVIDKFPISRPNLTFSTLTVSNMSPEDSSIYLCSVEGQRVNTEAFFGQGTRLTVV.

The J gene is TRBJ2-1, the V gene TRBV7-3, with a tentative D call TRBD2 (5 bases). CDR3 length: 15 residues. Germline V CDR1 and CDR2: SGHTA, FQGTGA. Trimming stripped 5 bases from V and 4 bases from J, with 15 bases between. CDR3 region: CASSPQASRYNEQFF. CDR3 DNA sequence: TGTGCCAGCAGCCCTCAGGCTAGCAGGTACAATGAGCAGTTCTTC.

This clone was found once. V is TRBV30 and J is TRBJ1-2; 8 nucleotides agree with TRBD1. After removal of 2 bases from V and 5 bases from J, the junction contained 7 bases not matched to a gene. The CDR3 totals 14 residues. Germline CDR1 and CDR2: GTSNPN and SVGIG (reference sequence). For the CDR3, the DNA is TGTGCCTGGAGTAGAGACAGGGGTATATATGGCTACACCTTC. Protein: CAWSRDRGIYGYTF. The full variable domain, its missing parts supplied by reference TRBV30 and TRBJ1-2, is SQTIHQWPATLVQPVGSPLSLECTVEGTSNPNLYWYRQAAGRGLQLLFYSVGIGQISSEVPQNLSASRPQDRQFILSSKKLLLSDSGFYLCAWSRDRGIYGYTFGSGTRLTVV.

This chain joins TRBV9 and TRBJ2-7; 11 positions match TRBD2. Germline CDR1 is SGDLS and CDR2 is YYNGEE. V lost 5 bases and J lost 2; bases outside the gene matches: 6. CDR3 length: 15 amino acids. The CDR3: CASSEGTSGAYEQYF. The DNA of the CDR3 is TGTGCCAGCAGTGAGGGGACTAGCGGTGCCTACGAGCAGTACTTC. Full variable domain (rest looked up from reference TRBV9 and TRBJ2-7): DSGVTQTPKHLITATGQRVTLRCSPRSGDLSVYWYQQSLDQGLQFLIQYYNGEERAKGNILERFSAQQFPDLHSELNLSSLELGDSALYFCASSEGTSGAYEQYFGPGTRLTVT.

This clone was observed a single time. The CDR3 bases are TGTGCCAGCAGACAGGCCCAGGGCAACGAGCAGTACTTC. This sequence encodes CASRQAQGNEQYF. This chain uses TRBV6-6 with TRBJ2-7; a weak D match, TRBD1 (5 bases). V dropped 6 bases and J dropped 5 bases, with 14 bases sitting between them. The CDR3 totals 13 residues. Germline V gene data show CDR1 as MNHNY and CDR2 as SVGAGI (reference sequence).

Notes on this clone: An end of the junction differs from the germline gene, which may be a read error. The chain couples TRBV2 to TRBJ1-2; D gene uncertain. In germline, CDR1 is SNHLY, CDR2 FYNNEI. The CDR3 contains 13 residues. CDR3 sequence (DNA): TGTGCCAGCAGGGAAGAACAATCGGGTGGCTACACCTTC. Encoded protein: CASREEQSGGYTF.

CDR3 amino acids: CASSLARSPNEQFF. The CDR3 DNA sequence: TGTGCCAGCAGCTTAGCGCGGTCCCCCAATGAGCAGTTCTTC. This chain uses TRBV7-9 with TRBJ2-1; D is unclear. Germline CDR1 and CDR2: SEHNR and FQNEAQ (reference sequence). V was cut by 0 bases and J by 6 bases, with 9 bases left in between. This CDR3 has 14 amino acids.

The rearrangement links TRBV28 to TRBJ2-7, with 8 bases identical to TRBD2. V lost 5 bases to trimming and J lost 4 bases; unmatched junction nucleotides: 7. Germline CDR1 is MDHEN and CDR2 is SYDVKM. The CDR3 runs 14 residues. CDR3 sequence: CASSPGASGYEQYF. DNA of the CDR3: TGTGCCAGCAGTCCGGGGGCTAGCGGGTACGAGCAGTACTTC.

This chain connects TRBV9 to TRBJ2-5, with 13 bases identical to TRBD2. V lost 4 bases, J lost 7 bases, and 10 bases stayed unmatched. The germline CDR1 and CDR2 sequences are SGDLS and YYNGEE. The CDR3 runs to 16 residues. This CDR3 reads CASSPILAGGPGTQYF. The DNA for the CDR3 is TGTGCCAGCAGCCCCATACTAGCGGGAGGGCCAGGGACCCAGTACTTC.

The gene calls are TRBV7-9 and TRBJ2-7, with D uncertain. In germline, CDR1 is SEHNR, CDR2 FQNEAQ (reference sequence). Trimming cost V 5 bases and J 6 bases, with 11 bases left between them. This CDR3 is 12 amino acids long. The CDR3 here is CASSPDGGEQYF. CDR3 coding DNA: TGTGCCAGCAGCCCAGACGGCGGCGAGCAGTACTTC. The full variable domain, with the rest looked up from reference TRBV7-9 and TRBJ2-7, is DTGVSQNPRHKITKRGQNVTFRCDPISEHNRLYWYRQTLGQGPEFLTYFQNEAQLEKSRLLSDRFSAERPKGSFSTLEIQRTEQGDSAMYLCASSPDGGEQYFGPGTRLTVT.